This TCR beta chain is from a study of cytomegalovirus exposure and HLA in healthy donors. Study-level background: As released early, the data held 75 million to 90 million unique TCRs from HLA-typed donors.

Whole-study results and caveats: There were reportedly fewer N-insertions in an Asian-associated ancestry cluster than the approximately 670-donor mean, in a later analysis. An assumption of roughly uniform sequencing depth across donors underlay the presence/absence analyses.

The CDR3 is 16 residues long. Germline-derived CDR1 and CDR2 are SGHTA and FQGNSA. Between the trimmed V and J ends, which lost 4 bases and 5 bases, there was a span of 19 bases. Of note for this clone: Its antigen is unknown.

Primers for the PCR totalled 60 Vbeta and 13 Jbeta. The table came from immunoSEQ multiplex PCR; TCRdb's copy has only in-frame clones and leaves some out. The sample includes under 150,000 clones, approximately 80% of them seen just once. The clonotype originates from a boy younger than 10 in good health and CMV-seronegative. Source material: PBMCs. The V call is TRBV7-2, the J call TRBJ2-3; a possible D gene is TRBD2 (6 bases). This CDR3 is CASSSRVGGRVDTQYF. CDR3 bases: TGTGCCAGCAGCTCACGGGTGGGGGGTCGTGTAGATACGCAGTATTTT. Complete variable domain (other parts from reference TRBV7-2 and TRBJ2-3): GAGVSQSPSNKVTEKGKDVELRCDPISGHTALYWYRQSLGQGLEFLIYFQGNSAPDKSGLPSDRFSAERTGGSVSTLTIQRTQQEDSAVYLCASSSRVGGRVDTQYFGPGTRLTVL.